This TCR beta chain was found in a study of T cell repertoires in cytomegalovirus infection. About the study: Indications came from public TCR beta signatures; they pointed to CMV infection and to a matching HLA type.

This clonotype has more than one count but fewer than ten. Its specificity is unknown. TCRdb ran MiXCR on the reads and lists one entry per CDR3 protein. Among more than 65,000 distinct CDR3 sequences listed, 45% to 55% were seen once. The sample here was CD8+ T cells from cultured PBMCs, taken from culture after CMV antigen stimulation. The sequence was obtained from a human donor in good health (CMV status not recorded). Some clones in this sample may be carry-over from other donors' samples.

The CDR3 region has the DNA TGTGCCAGCAGCTTCGCGGGACGGCTGAGCTCCTACAATGAGCAGTTCTTC. It specifies CASSFAGRLSSYNEQFF. The chain employs TRBV7-3 and TRBJ2-1; TRBD2 is a possible D gene (6 bases). Germline V gives CDR1 SGHTA, CDR2 FQGTGA. The CDR3 extends over 17 amino acids. V dropped 3 bases and J dropped 0 bases, with 15 bases sitting between them.